This TCR beta chain is drawn from a study of CD8+CD57+ T cells in acquired aplastic anemia. The wider study: The average for DNA from sorted CD4+ and CD8+ cells was about 2.9 ug. The study obtained about 10.8 million reads on average for CD4+ cells from healthy donors.

TCR beta VDJ combinations and CDR3 sequences were profiled from genomic DNA. TCRdb fed the reads into MiXCR, producing one record per CDR3 protein. The sample includes roughly 63,000 distinct CDR3 sequences, roughly 50% of them seen just once. General observations from the study: For CD8+ Simpson's diversity, patients and controls showed no significant difference. Patients and controls shared under 35 CD8+ CDR3 sequences, highly expressed in patients.

In regard to this clonotype: What it binds is unknown.

The receptor was derived from a human donor in good health, serving as a control. The sequencing input was sorted CD4+, CD8+, or CD8+CD57+ T cells (not recorded which) from PBMCs.

The CDR3 DNA is TGTGCCAGCAGCAACAGTGGGTACAATGAGCAGTTCTTC. As protein: CASSNSGYNEQFF. V gene TRBV7-9 combines with J gene TRBJ2-1; D unclear. Germline V gene lookup returns CDR1 SEHNR and CDR2 FQNEAQ (reference sequence). CDR3 length equals 13 residues. Trimming shortened V by 5 bases and J by 4 bases, and 9 bases separated the two germline ends.